This record looks at one TCR beta chain sequence and its context. This sample is part of a study of OX40 agonist ivuxolimab in advanced cancers. This CDR3 is built from 13 residues. Trimming removed 5 bases at V and 14 bases at J, with 19 bases between. The V gene's germline CDR1 is GTSNPN and CDR2 SVGIG (reference sequence). Libraries were prepared by immunoSEQ multiplex PCR; TCRdb keeps only in-frame clonotypes and omits some of them. The table lists about 50,000 clones, around nine tenths of them singletons, with about 0.82% in the top ten. The sequencing here drew on CD4+ or CD8+ T cells sorted from blood, taken in a trial of the OX40 agonist ivuxolimab. This chain connects TRBV30 to TRBJ1-6, with D possibly TRBD1 on 6 matching bases. The sequence was collected from an adult with an advanced solid tumor such as melanoma, head and neck, liver or kidney cancer. The CDR3 coding sequence is TGTGCCTGGGCGGACAGTCCCTTCGAGGCCCTCCACTTT. It is translated as CAWADSPFEALHF. Filled out from reference TRBV30 and TRBJ1-6, the complete variable domain reads SQTIHQWPATLVQPVGSPLSLECTVEGTSNPNLYWYRQAAGRGLQLLFYSVGIGQISSEVPQNLSASRPQDRQFILSSKKLLLSDSGFYLCAWADSPFEALHFGNGTRLTVT.